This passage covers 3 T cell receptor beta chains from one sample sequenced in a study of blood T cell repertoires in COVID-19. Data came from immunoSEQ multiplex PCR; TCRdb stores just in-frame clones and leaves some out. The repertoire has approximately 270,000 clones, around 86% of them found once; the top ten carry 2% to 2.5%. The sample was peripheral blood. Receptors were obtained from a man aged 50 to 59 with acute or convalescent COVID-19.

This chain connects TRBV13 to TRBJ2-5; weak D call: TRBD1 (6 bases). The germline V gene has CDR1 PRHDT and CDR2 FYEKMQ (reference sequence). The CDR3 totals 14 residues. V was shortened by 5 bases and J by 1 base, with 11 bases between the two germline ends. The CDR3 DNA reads TGTGCCAGCAGCAACGGACAGCTCCAAGAGACCCAGTACTTC. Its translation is CASSNGQLQETQYF.

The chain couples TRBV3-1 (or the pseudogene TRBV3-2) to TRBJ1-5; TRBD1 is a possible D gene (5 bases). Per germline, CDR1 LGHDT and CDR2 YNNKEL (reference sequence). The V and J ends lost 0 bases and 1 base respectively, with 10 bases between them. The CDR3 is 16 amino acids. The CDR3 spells CASSQETGGSNQPQHF. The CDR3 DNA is TGTGCCAGCAGCCAAGAAACGGGGGGAAGCAATCAGCCCCAGCATTTT.

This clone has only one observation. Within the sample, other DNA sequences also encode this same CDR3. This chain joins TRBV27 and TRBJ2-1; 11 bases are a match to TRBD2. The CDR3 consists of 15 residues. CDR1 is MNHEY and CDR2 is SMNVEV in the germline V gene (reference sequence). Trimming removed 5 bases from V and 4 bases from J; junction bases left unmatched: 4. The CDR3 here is CASSPGTSGYNEQFF. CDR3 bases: TGTGCCAGCAGTCCGGGGACTAGCGGATACAATGAGCAGTTCTTC.